This T cell receptor (beta chain) comes out of a study of T cell changes during pregnancy in multiple sclerosis. Between the trimmed V and J ends, which lost 3 bases and 6 bases, there was a span of 9 bases. CDR3 length: 13 residues. CDR1 is LNHDA and CDR2 is SQIVND in the germline V gene (reference sequence). Assay used: immunoSEQ multiplex PCR; TCRdb lists only in-frame clones, some missing. This sample has about 49,000 clones, with around nine tenths found just once. The sample in question was CD4+ T cells from peripheral blood mononuclear cells, obtained in the second trimester of pregnancy. The receptor was isolated from a female donor in good health, enrolled as a control in a pregnancy study. This chain uses TRBV19 with TRBJ1-5; D uncertain. The CDR3 nucleotides read TGTGCCAGTAGTATCCTCCAGGCTCAGCCCCAGCATTTT. Its protein product is CASSILQAQPQHF.